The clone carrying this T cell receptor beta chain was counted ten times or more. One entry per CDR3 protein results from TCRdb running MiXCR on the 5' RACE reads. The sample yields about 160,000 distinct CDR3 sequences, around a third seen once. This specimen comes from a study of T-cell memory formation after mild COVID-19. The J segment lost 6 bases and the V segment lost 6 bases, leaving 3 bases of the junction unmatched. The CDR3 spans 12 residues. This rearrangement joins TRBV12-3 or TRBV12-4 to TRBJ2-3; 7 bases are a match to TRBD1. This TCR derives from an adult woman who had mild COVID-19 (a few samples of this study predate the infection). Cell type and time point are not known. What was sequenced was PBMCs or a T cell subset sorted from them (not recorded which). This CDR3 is CASRPRGDTQYF. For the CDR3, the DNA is TGTGCCAGCAGGCCCAGGGGGGATACGCAGTATTTT.